This T cell receptor (beta chain) is from a study of T cell responses to AZD1222 COVID-19 vaccine (dated by TCRdb to about 2021). As for the study more broadly: AZD1222 recipients given second doses at about 4 weeks or at about 12 weeks were pooled, since spike-specific TCR depth and breadth were not found to differ between the two schedules. TCR sequencing was performed for about 250 trial participants, of whom roughly 200 were given two doses of AZD1222 and around 25 were given two doses of MenACWY control vaccine. Trial participants were enrolled by age into subgroups of 18-55, 56-69 and 70-plus years, and around 150, 28 and 57 TCR-sequenced participants, respectively, were included in these subgroups. Beyond this particular receptor, the publication reports: Conclusions about previously exposed vaccinees are limited because only five or six AZD1222 recipients were SARS-CoV-2 seropositive at baseline. Participants were mostly white British, with more females than males. The authors suggested clonal diversity may have been underestimated. CD4 TCRs associated with the vaccine covered the entire spike protein, and the dominant responses were in regions 160-218 and 743-854. After two AZD1222 doses, spike-specific TCR breadth and depth were significantly higher than at day 0 and than in MenACWY recipients. Because no day 14 peak-response samples were available, repertoires were characterized only after the peak T cell response. Reportedly, almost half of the unique spike-specific TCRs recognized epitopes lying outside the regions that are mutated in the B.1.351 and B.1.1.7 variants. The 56-69-year group was small, and its depth increase did not reach significance, likely because of low power.

The CDR3 covers 14 residues, taking in both the cysteine and the phenylalanine. The entry retains the CDR3 DNA only, 42 bases that are in frame from base 1. From a lookup of the germline V gene (reference sequence), CDR1 and CDR2 are MNHEY and SMNVEV. From V the trimming removes 5 bases and from J it removes 5 bases, while the gene matches leave 8 bases of the junction unaccounted for. Points on this clone: What this receptor recognizes is not known. Qualities for individual bases were not recorded, and no much larger clone is one base off.

The CDR3 regions of human TCRbeta chains were subjected to immunosequencing. The authors processed their data as follows. TCRs in the repertoires were compared against a reference library of SARS-CoV-2-specific TCRs that had been generated with the MIRA antigen-specificity platform. Breadth meant the fraction of unique TCRs that were SARS-CoV-2-associated, whereas depth meant the fraction of total T cells that were SARS-CoV-2-associated. Using the MIRA data, each spike-specific TCR was mapped to the spike region that the TCR reacts to and placed in a CD4 or CD8 class. Log10-transformed breadth and depth values were compared by one-way ANOVA with Sidak's multiple comparisons tests. TCRdb holds this immuneACCESS table with in-frame rearrangements only. Some clones are missing; in checked studies, unresolved V genes explain under half, and the rest has no known cause. That table furnishes V, J and clone size, whereas the DNA furnished D and trimming. This sample holds around 130,000 clones; 86% were observed only once. Of the sample, about 12% falls within the top ten clones.

In light of the paper, this sample's time point label describes: baseline before first vaccination. Vaccinee samples came from UK trials COV001 and COV002, including a single-blind randomized controlled phase 2/3 trial of AZD1222 (ChAdOx1 nCoV-19) in healthy adults. For TCRbeta chain sequencing, PBMC samples were collected from trial participants at day 0 and at day 28 after the second dose. The chain is encoded by TRBV27 joined to TRBJ2-7; TRBD1 fits 8 bases in the junction. The receptor was isolated from an adult in good health. The source material was peripheral blood, sampled on day 0 of AZD1222 vaccination. The nucleotides read TGTGCCAGCAGTAAACGGACAGGGCTGGACGAGCAGTACTTC. It translates to CASSKRTGLDEQYF.